Shown below are 4 T cell receptor beta chains from a single sample sequenced in a study of cytomegalovirus exposure and HLA in healthy donors. Here immunoSEQ multiplex PCR was the method, and the copy in TCRdb shows in-frame clones only, minus some. Among about 190,000 clones listed, about 80% were seen once. Sequenced input: PBMCs. These receptors were obtained from a woman aged 18-29 years in good health and CMV-seropositive.

J is TRBJ2-6 and V is TRBV19; 8 bases agree with TRBD1. This CDR3 spans 16 amino acids. Per the germline V gene, CDR1 is LNHDA and CDR2 is SQIVND (reference sequence). The ends lost 9 bases at V and 0 bases at J; junction bases unmatched: 7. In DNA form, the CDR3 reads TGTGCCAGCATAGGACAGGGTAGCTCTGGGGCCAACGTCCTGACTTTC. This encodes CASIGQGSSGANVLTF.

CDR3 coding DNA: TGTGCCAGTAAGAAGAGGGAAAATAGCAATCAGCCCCAGCATTTT. Translation gives CASKKRENSNQPQHF. The chain has TRBV19 and TRBJ1-5; D gene ambiguous. CDR1 and CDR2 (germline): LNHDA, SQIVND (reference sequence). CDR3 length: 15 amino acids. Trimming shortened V by 7 bases and J by 0 bases, and 13 bases separated the two germline ends. The full variable domain, its missing parts supplied by reference TRBV19 and TRBJ1-5, is DGGITQSPKYLFRKEGQNVTLSCEQNLNHDAMYWYRQDPGQGLRLIYYSQIVNDFQKGDIAEGYSVSREKKESFPLTVTSAQKNPTAFYLCASKKRENSNQPQHFGDGTRLSIL.

This chain connects TRBV7-6 to TRBJ2-3, with 14 bases that match TRBD2. The germline CDR1 and CDR2 sequences are SGHVS and FNYEAQ. With V trimmed by 4 bases and J by 6 bases, 3 bases remained unmatched. This CDR3 spans 15 amino acids. The DNA of the CDR3 is TGTGCCAGCAGCTCGACTAGCGGGGGGGCTGATACGCAGTATTTT. It specifies CASSSTSGGADTQYF.

The V and J genes are TRBV6-6 and TRBJ1-5, with TRBD1 matching 7 bases. The CDR3 loop spans 13 amino acids. Losses at the gene ends were 7 bases for V and 6 bases for J; bases not matched to a gene: 6. Germline-derived CDR1 and CDR2 are MNHNY and SVGAGI (reference sequence). The CDR3 is CASTLRGLQPQHF. The CDR3 DNA follows: TGTGCCAGCACCCTAAGGGGGCTTCAGCCCCAGCATTTT.